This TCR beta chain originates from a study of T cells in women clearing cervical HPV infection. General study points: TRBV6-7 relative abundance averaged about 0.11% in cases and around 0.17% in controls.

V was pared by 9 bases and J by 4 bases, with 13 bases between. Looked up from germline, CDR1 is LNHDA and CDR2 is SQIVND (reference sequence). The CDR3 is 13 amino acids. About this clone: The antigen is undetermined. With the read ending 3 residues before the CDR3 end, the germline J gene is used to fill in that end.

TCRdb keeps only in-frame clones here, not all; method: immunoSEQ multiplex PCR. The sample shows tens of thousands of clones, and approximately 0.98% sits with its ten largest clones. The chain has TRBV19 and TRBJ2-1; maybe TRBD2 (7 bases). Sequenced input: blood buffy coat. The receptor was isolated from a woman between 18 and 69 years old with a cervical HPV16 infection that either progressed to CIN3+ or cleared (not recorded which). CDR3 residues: CARPGGSYNEQFF. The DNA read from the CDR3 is TGTGCCAGGCCGGGGGGCTCATACAATGAG.